This TCR beta chain was found in a study of esophageal squamous cell carcinoma under preoperative chemotherapy. Trimming removed 5 bases at V and 3 bases at J, with 12 bases between. This CDR3 is 14 amino acids long. Sample time point: before preoperative PTX-NDP chemotherapy. TCRdb re-called the PCR reads through MiXCR, storing one row per CDR3 protein. The data hold about 30,000 distinct CDR3 sequences, with roughly 50% observed a single time. General study points: After chemotherapy, TCR diversity rose significantly in peripheral T cells but not in tumor-infiltrating lymphocytes.

Concerning this clonotype itself: Its antigen is still unknown.

This specimen was acquired from a patient given preoperative chemotherapy. The chain links TRBV12-3 or TRBV12-4 to TRBJ2-3; D might be TRBD2 (6 bases). This sequence was found in a human donor with esophageal squamous cell carcinoma. The donor label of this sample is uncertain. CDR3 residues: CASSRDGGTDTQYF. The CDR3 DNA reads as TGTGCCAGCAGTCGGGATGGGGGGACAGATACGCAGTATTTT.